Below, 19 T cell receptor beta chains from the same sample are listed, as sequenced in a study of blood T cell repertoires in COVID-19. Using immunoSEQ multiplex PCR, the repertoire was profiled, and TCRdb retains in-frame clones only, with some absent. This repertoire shows roughly 150,000 clones, roughly three quarters found once; its top ten account for less than 4.5%. What was sequenced was peripheral blood. The origin of the receptors is a man in his fifties or sixties with acute or convalescent COVID-19.

This clone has just one count. The genes are TRBV7-7 and TRBJ2-1, with 11 bases that match TRBD2. This CDR3 has 15 residues. Germline V gene data show CDR1 as SSHAT and CDR2 as FNYEAQ (reference sequence). J was trimmed by 6 bases and V by 3 bases; bases with no gene match: 4. The CDR3, as DNA: TGTGCCAGCAGCTTCACTAGCGGGAGTGGCAATGAGCAGTTCTTC. Its translation: CASSFTSGSGNEQFF.

The V and J genes are TRBV11-2 and TRBJ1-1; TRBD1 is a possible D gene (5 bases). Germline lookup yields CDR1 SGHAT and CDR2 FQNNGV. With 4 bases removed from V and 11 bases from J, the gap between germline ends came to 20 bases. The CDR3 is 14 amino acids. The CDR3 DNA reads TGTGCCAGCAGCTCCGGCGGGACCTCTCACGGTGCTTTCTTT. It translates to CASSSGGTSHGAFF.

This rearrangement joins TRBV27 to TRBJ1-6, with 11 bases that match TRBD1. The J segment lost 11 bases and the V segment lost 5 bases, leaving 5 bases of the junction unmatched. Germline V CDR1 and CDR2: MNHEY, SMNVEV (reference sequence). The CDR3 has 14 amino acids. CDR3 amino acids: CASSRTGGDPPLHF. DNA of the CDR3: TGTGCCAGCAGTCGGACAGGGGGCGATCCACCCCTCCACTTT.

The chain links TRBV21-1 to TRBJ2-1; the D call of TRBD1 is as the table states it, not checked on the DNA. TRBV21-1 has pseudogene status. The CDR3 totals 15 residues. DNA of the CDR3: TGTGCCAGCAGCGACCGGGACAGGGGGCTCTATGAGCAGTTCTTC. It encodes CASSDRDRGLYEQFF.

This clone was seen more than once but under ten times. This chain links TRBV7-9 with TRBJ1-5; a possible D gene is TRBD1 (5 bases). The CDR3 spans 14 residues. Trimming pared 4 bases from V and 0 bases from J, leaving 7 bases between. The V gene's germline CDR1 is SEHNR and CDR2 FQNEAQ (reference sequence). The CDR3 spells CASSSGFSNQPQHF. CDR3 DNA sequence: TGTGCCAGCAGCTCAGGGTTTAGCAATCAGCCCCAGCATTTT.

The rearrangement joins TRBV10-1 to TRBJ2-2, with D possibly TRBD2 on 6 matching bases. Deletions cut 3 bases from V and 5 bases from J, with 13 bases between. Germline lookup yields CDR1 WNHNN and CDR2 SYGVQD (reference sequence). The CDR3 is made up of 15 amino acids. Here the CDR3 reads CASSEDEEGTGELFF. CDR3 nucleotide sequence: TGCGCCAGCAGTGAAGACGAGGAGGGGACCGGGGAGCTGTTTTTT.

This rearrangement joins TRBV9 to TRBJ2-5, with a tentative D call TRBD2 (6 bases). The V gene's germline CDR1 is SGDLS and CDR2 YYNGEE. The CDR3 length is 14 residues. The V end was cut by 0 bases, the J end by 1 base, with 7 bases between. The CDR3 region has the DNA TGTGCCAGCAGCGTAGGGGGGGTCCAAGAGACCCAGTACTTC. It codes for CASSVGGVQETQYF. Full variable domain (remainder filled in from reference TRBV9 and TRBJ2-5): DSGVTQTPKHLITATGQRVTLRCSPRSGDLSVYWYQQSLDQGLQFLIQYYNGEERAKGNILERFSAQQFPDLHSELNLSSLELGDSALYFCASSVGGVQETQYFGPGTRLLVL.

The rearrangement links TRBV3-1 (or the pseudogene TRBV3-2) to TRBJ2-5; 11 nucleotides align to TRBD2. Trimming cost V 1 base and J 5 bases; bases outside gene matches: 6. The germline V gene encodes CDR1 LGHDT and CDR2 YNNKEL (reference sequence). The CDR3 is 16 residues long. CDR3 in amino acids: CASSQGLAGYGETQYF. The CDR3 DNA sequence: TGTGCCAGCAGCCAAGGACTAGCGGGATACGGCGAGACCCAGTACTTC.

This clone was counted a few times. The rearrangement links TRBV10-3 to TRBJ2-2; TRBD1 aligns across 8 bases. The CDR3 is 12 residues long. Looked up from germline, CDR1 is ENHRY and CDR2 is SYGVKD. With V trimmed by 10 bases and J by 4 bases, 2 bases remained unmatched. CDR3 region: CATTGGTGELFF. CDR3 sequence (DNA): TGTGCCACCACAGGGGGCACCGGGGAGCTGTTTTTT.

This clone was seen a handful of times. The chain is built from TRBV3-1 (or the pseudogene TRBV3-2) and TRBJ2-2; TRBD2 matches at 12 bases. The CDR3 is 17 residues long. The germline V gene has CDR1 LGHDT and CDR2 YNNKEL (reference sequence). V was clipped by 1 base and J by 4 bases; unmatched bases: 4. CDR3 sequence (DNA): TGTGCCAGCAGCCAAGCTAGCGGGAGGGCCTTCACCGGGGAGCTGTTTTTT. Its protein is CASSQASGRAFTGELFF.

This clone was recorded a few times. The V and J genes are TRBV6-4 and TRBJ1-1; D might be TRBD1 (5 bases). V gave up 0 bases and J gave up 10 bases, with 9 bases separating them. Germline CDR1 reads MRHNA; CDR2 reads SNTAGT. This CDR3 comprises 12 residues. CDR3 loop: CASSDSGGAAFF. The CDR3 nucleotides are TGTGCCAGCAGTGACTCGGGGGGAGCAGCTTTCTTT.

The chain is built from TRBV5-1 and TRBJ2-2; 9 bases map to TRBD2. Trimming cost V 1 base and J 4 bases; bases outside gene matches: 5. The CDR3 runs 16 residues. Germline assignment: CDR1 SGHRS and CDR2 YFSETQ. The CDR3 nucleotides read TGCGCCAGCAGCTTGCTTTCTAGCGGGGTCACCGGGGAGCTGTTTTTT. Translation: CASSLLSSGVTGELFF.

V usage is TRBV27 and J usage is TRBJ2-3, with D perhaps TRBD2 (6 bases). Trimming shortened V by 0 bases and J by 5 bases, and 18 bases separated the two germline ends. Germline V gives CDR1 MNHEY, CDR2 SMNVEV (reference sequence). CDR3 size: 17 residues. CDR3 in DNA: TGTGCCAGCAGTTTATCGCCCTCCGGGTGGGAGGTAGATACGCAGTATTTT. It codes for CASSLSPSGWEVDTQYF.

The gene calls are TRBV7-8 and TRBJ2-7, with 12 bases fitting TRBD2. This CDR3 contains 16 residues. J lost 3 bases, V lost 5 bases, and 8 bases had no gene match. CDR1 and CDR2 from the germline V gene are SGHVS and FQNEAQ. The CDR3 here is CASSTYGLAGFYEQYF. The CDR3 DNA reads TGTGCCAGCAGCACGTACGGACTAGCGGGGTTCTACGAGCAGTACTTC.

The V and J genes are TRBV30 and TRBJ2-3; 11 bases align to TRBD2. With 3 bases clipped from V and 5 bases from J, the junction kept 10 bases outside the gene matches. The CDR3 has 16 amino acids. Germline V gene data show CDR1 as GTSNPN and CDR2 as SVGIG (reference sequence). CDR3 in amino acids: CAWRDRTSGRIDTQYF. CDR3 DNA: TGTGCCTGGAGGGATCGAACTAGCGGGAGAATAGATACGCAGTATTTT.

This chain connects TRBV7-9 to TRBJ2-7; a weak D match, TRBD2 (5 bases). The germline V and J ends were trimmed by 2 bases and 6 bases, with 11 bases remaining between them. The CDR3 runs to 13 residues. Germline V gene lookup returns CDR1 SEHNR and CDR2 FQNEAQ (reference sequence). This chain's CDR3 is CASSLSGGSEQYF. CDR3 sequence (DNA): TGTGCCAGCAGCTTAAGTGGCGGGTCCGAGCAGTACTTC.

This chain joins TRBV28 and TRBJ1-3, with no clear D. CDR3 length: 14 amino acids. In germline, CDR1 is MDHEN, CDR2 SYDVKM. V was shortened by 5 bases and J by 0 bases, with 8 bases between the two germline ends. The CDR3 sequence is CASSHVSSGNTIYF. DNA of the CDR3: TGTGCCAGCAGTCACGTGAGCTCTGGAAACACCATATATTTT.

This clone was seen a handful of times. The chain carries TRBV6-5 and TRBJ1-2, with D unresolved. Germline values: CDR1 MNHEY, CDR2 SVGAGI. This CDR3 spans 14 amino acids. Trimming took 0 bases from V and 6 from J, leaving 11 bases between them. CDR3 bases: TGTGCCAGCAGTTACTCCTCTCCCAGGAATGGCTACACCTTC. Translated: CASSYSSPRNGYTF.

The rearrangement joins TRBV19 to TRBJ2-1; a weak D match, TRBD1 (6 bases). The germline V gene has CDR1 LNHDA and CDR2 SQIVND (reference sequence). The length of the CDR3 is 14 residues. Trimming removed 5 bases from V and 4 bases from J, with 12 bases in between. CDR3 DNA sequence: TGTGCCAGTAGTCCCGGGACACCGTACAATGAGCAGTTCTTC. It yields the protein CASSPGTPYNEQFF.